The 24 T cell receptor beta chains in this list originate from one sample, sequenced in a study of T cell changes during pregnancy in multiple sclerosis. Sequencing was performed with immunoSEQ multiplex PCR; in TCRdb, only in-frame clones are kept and a portion is missing. The sample lists 57,000 or so clones, approximately 86% occurring once. The sequences come from peripheral blood, collected in the first trimester of pregnancy. Source of these receptors: a female donor with multiple sclerosis, enrolled in a pregnancy study.

This clone has just one count. The V gene is TRBV4-1, the J gene TRBJ2-3; maybe TRBD2 (5 bases). V gave up 1 base and J gave up 0 bases, with 17 bases separating them. Germline values: CDR1 MGHRA, CDR2 YSYEKL. The CDR3 consists of 18 residues. This CDR3 is CASSQVIPPSFSTDTQYF. CDR3 DNA: TGCGCCAGCAGCCAAGTAATCCCCCCTAGCTTCAGCACAGATACGCAGTATTTT.

This clone was picked up one time. The chain has TRBV7-6 and TRBJ2-1; weak D call: TRBD2 (6 bases). In germline, CDR1 is SGHVS, CDR2 FNYEAQ. CDR3 size: 16 residues. V lost 2 bases to trimming and J lost 4 bases, with 15 bases between them. The CDR3 here is CASSLPRETQYNEQFF. Written as DNA, the CDR3 is TGTGCCAGCAGCTTACCCCGGGAGACACAATACAATGAGCAGTTCTTC.

The V call is TRBV6-1, the J call TRBJ2-7, with D maybe TRBD2 (6 bases). The CDR3 is 17 residues long. The germline V gene encodes CDR1 MNHNS and CDR2 SASEGT. Between the trimmed V and J ends, which lost 4 bases and 3 bases, there was a span of 22 bases. The CDR3 DNA sequence: TGTGCCAGCAGTGGGGGAGGAGGGCTAGCGTACGACTACGAGCAGTACTTC. Amino acid sequence: CASSGGGGLAYDYEQYF.

This chain connects TRBV6-5 to TRBJ1-2, with D perhaps matching TRBD1 (6 bases). Germline lookup yields CDR1 MNHEY and CDR2 SVGAGI. The length of the CDR3 is 16 residues. Between the trimmed V and J ends, which lost 0 bases and 4 bases, there was a span of 15 bases. The CDR3: CASSYSLSGGGYGYTF. In DNA form, the CDR3 reads TGTGCCAGCAGTTACTCATTATCGGGGGGCGGCTATGGCTACACCTTC.

The genes are TRBV7-9 and TRBJ2-7, with D possibly TRBD2 on 6 matching bases. The V gene lost 4 bases and the J gene lost 5 bases, with 12 bases spanning the gap. The CDR3 has 13 amino acids. Germline V CDR1 and CDR2: SEHNR, FQNEAQ (reference sequence). The CDR3 region is CASSSGTANEQYF. The CDR3 nucleotides are TGTGCCAGCAGCTCCGGGACTGCGAACGAGCAGTACTTC.

CDR3 nucleotide sequence: TGTGCCAGCACCAAGGGGGGGGTAACAGATACGCAGTATTTT. Protein product: CASTKGGVTDTQYF. The chain has TRBV6-1 and TRBJ2-3; D possibly corresponds to TRBD2 (7 bases). CDR3 length equals 14 residues. Germline V lookup: CDR1 MNHNS, CDR2 SASEGT. Trimming took off 7 bases at V and 3 bases at J, with 14 bases between the two ends.

This rearrangement joins TRBV2 to TRBJ2-7, with 8 bases identical to TRBD1. Germline loops: CDR1 SNHLY, CDR2 FYNNEI. The CDR3 covers 13 residues. The junction had 5 bases not matched to a gene; V was cut back by 7 bases and J by 3 bases. CDR3 DNA sequence: TGTGCCAGCACAGGGGGCAATAGCTACGAGCAGTACTTC. Its protein product is CASTGGNSYEQYF.

The V gene is TRBV5-1, the J gene TRBJ2-2; 8 bases are a match to TRBD2. This CDR3 has 15 amino acids. Germline V gene lookup returns CDR1 SGHRS and CDR2 YFSETQ. V lost 2 bases and J lost 1; bases outside the gene matches: 1. The CDR3 loop is CASSLREGNTGELFF. In nucleotides, the CDR3 is TGCGCCAGCAGCTTACGGGAGGGGAACACCGGGGAGCTGTTTTTT. The entire variable domain, with the rest obtained from reference TRBV5-1 and TRBJ2-2, is as follows: KAGVTQTPRYLIKTRGQQVTLSCSPISGHRSVSWYQQTPGQGLQFLFEYFSETQRNKGNFPGRFSGRQFSNSRSEMNVSTLELGDSALYLCASSLREGNTGELFFGEGSRLTVL.

V and J are TRBV5-4 and TRBJ2-7; D is undetermined. The CDR3 has 15 residues. Germline assignment: CDR1 SGHNT and CDR2 YYREEE (reference sequence). Trimming pared 0 bases from V and 0 bases from J, leaving 10 bases between. The CDR3 loop is CASSLDAGSSYEQYF. The CDR3 coding sequence is TGTGCCAGCAGCTTGGATGCAGGAAGCTCCTACGAGCAGTACTTC. The full variable domain, completed using reference TRBV5-4 and TRBJ2-7, is ETGVTQSPTHLIKTRGQQVTLRCSSQSGHNTVSWYQQALGQGPQFIFQYYREEENGRGNFPPRFSGLQFPNYSSELNVNALELDDSALYLCASSLDAGSSYEQYFGPGTRLTVT.

The chain is built from TRBV6-1 and TRBJ2-7; 9 bases line up with TRBD1. This CDR3 contains 13 residues. V trimming: 2 bases; J trimming: 8 bases; junction bases outside the gene matches: 4. Germline loops: CDR1 MNHNS, CDR2 SASEGT. CDR3 amino acids: CASSEQGQGQQYF. The CDR3 coding sequence is TGTGCCAGCAGTGAACAGGGACAGGGACAGCAGTACTTC.

V and J are TRBV7-3 and TRBJ1-2; the D gene is possibly TRBD1 (6 bases). The V gene lost 4 bases and the J gene lost 4 bases, with 10 bases spanning the gap. In germline, CDR1 is SGHTA, CDR2 FQGTGA. The length of the CDR3 is 13 residues. This CDR3 reads CASSSGVGYGYTF. CDR3 nucleotide sequence: TGTGCCAGCAGCTCAGGGGTAGGCTATGGCTACACCTTC.

This chain connects TRBV16 to TRBJ1-1; a weak D match, TRBD1 (5 bases). Germline V gene data show CDR1 as KGHSY and CDR2 as FQNENV. This CDR3 is 16 amino acids long. Trimming stripped 1 base from V and 1 base from J, with 13 bases between. CDR3 nucleotide sequence: TGTGCCAGCAGCCAATTGTCAGGGCCACGGAACACTGAAGCTTTCTTT. As protein: CASSQLSGPRNTEAFF.

This chain joins TRBV7-9 and TRBJ2-1; D call uncertain. The V gene lost 5 bases and the J gene lost 7 bases, with 9 bases spanning the gap. The CDR3 has 12 residues. The germline gives CDR1 SEHNR, CDR2 FQNEAQ (reference sequence). CDR3 residues: CASSPSDNEQFF. The DNA for the CDR3 is TGTGCCAGCAGCCCCAGCGATAATGAGCAGTTCTTC.

The chain has TRBV9 and TRBJ2-7; 10 nucleotides line up with TRBD1. Germline assignment: CDR1 SGDLS and CDR2 YYNGEE. The CDR3 is made up of 14 amino acids. The junction had 3 bases not matched to a gene; V was cut back by 4 bases and J by 2 bases. This CDR3 reads CASSPGQGTYEQYF. The DNA for the CDR3 is TGTGCCAGCAGCCCGGGACAGGGGACCTACGAGCAGTACTTC.

The chain is built from TRBV19 and TRBJ2-5; no firm D call. Between the trimmed V and J ends, which lost 7 bases and 7 bases, there was a span of 13 bases. This CDR3 spans 12 amino acids. CDR1 and CDR2 from the germline V gene are LNHDA and SQIVND (reference sequence). The CDR3 region is CASTHEAGTQYF. The CDR3 bases are TGTGCCAGTACCCACGAGGCTGGGACCCAGTACTTC.

This clone was seen a handful of times. CDR3 region: CASRSGQGTDEQYF. CDR3 nucleotides: TGTGCCAGCAGATCGGGACAGGGAACGGACGAGCAGTACTTC. The rearrangement uses TRBV28 and TRBJ2-7, with 9 positions matching TRBD1. The germline CDR1 and CDR2 sequences are MDHEN and SYDVKM. The CDR3 is 14 residues long. The trim removed 6 bases at V and 5 bases at J, leaving 8 bases unmatched.

The chain employs TRBV11-2 and TRBJ2-7; TRBD1 might be the D (5 bases). Trimming removed 1 base at V and 4 bases at J, with 8 bases between. This CDR3 has 13 residues. Germline V gives CDR1 SGHAT, CDR2 FQNNGV. CDR3 sequence: CASSLGTKYEQYF. The CDR3, as DNA: TGTGCCAGCAGCTTAGGGACAAAATACGAGCAGTACTTC.

J is TRBJ2-2 and V is TRBV7-9, with TRBD2 identical over 10 bases. J was trimmed by 6 bases and V by 5 bases; bases with no gene match: 18. CDR1 is SEHNR, CDR2 FQNEAQ, per germline (reference sequence). The CDR3 is made up of 19 amino acids. CDR3 region: CASSPQEASGRGGPGELFF. CDR3 bases: TGTGCCAGCAGCCCGCAGGAGGCTAGCGGGAGAGGGGGCCCCGGGGAGCTGTTTTTT.

The genes are TRBV5-1 and TRBJ1-2, with D maybe TRBD1 (6 bases). V lost 0 bases to trimming and J lost 0 bases, with 18 bases between them. The V gene's germline CDR1 is SGHRS and CDR2 YFSETQ. CDR3 length equals 18 residues. The CDR3, as DNA: TGCGCCAGCAGCTTGGGGCAGGGGAAAAAGGGGACTAACTATGGCTACACCTTC. As protein: CASSLGQGKKGTNYGYTF.

The genes are TRBV29-1 and TRBJ2-5; possible D gene TRBD2, 7 bases. V was clipped by 3 bases and J by 4 bases, with 21 bases between them. The CDR3 runs 16 residues. CDR1 and CDR2 (germline): SQVTM, ANQGSEA. The CDR3 is CSVDPLGGGNGETQYF. CDR3 in DNA: TGCAGCGTTGATCCCCTTGGGGGGGGCAATGGAGAGACCCAGTACTTC.

The V call is TRBV7-2, the J call TRBJ2-1; the D is unclear. Germline V gives CDR1 SGHTA, CDR2 FQGNSA. Trimming removed 4 bases from V and 3 bases from J, with 13 bases in between. The CDR3 totals 15 residues. The CDR3 DNA is TGTGCCAGCAGCTCAGGAAACAAATTCTACAATGAGCAGTTCTTC. It codes for CASSSGNKFYNEQFF.

This clone was observed a single time. This sequence joins TRBV4-1 and TRBJ2-3; 8 bases line up with TRBD2. Per germline, CDR1 MGHRA and CDR2 YSYEKL. The CDR3 has 15 residues. J was trimmed by 6 bases and V by 0 bases; bases with no gene match: 5. CDR3 residues: CASSQDGAGVDTQYF. The CDR3 nucleotides read TGCGCCAGCAGCCAAGATGGAGCGGGAGTCGATACGCAGTATTTT.

This chain joins TRBV5-1 and TRBJ2-5; TRBD1 might be the D (5 bases). The CDR3 covers 16 residues. The ends were cut back, 4 bases at V and 5 bases at J, with 21 bases in the middle. The V gene's germline CDR1 is SGHRS and CDR2 YFSETQ. The CDR3 loop reads CASSPSSAGLGETQYF. The CDR3 DNA reads as TGCGCCAGCAGCCCCAGTTCGGCAGGGTTAGGTGAGACCCAGTACTTC.

The chain links TRBV15 to TRBJ2-7, with D tentatively TRBD2 (6 bases). Germline V gene sequence: CDR1 LNHNV, CDR2 YYDKDF (reference sequence). The CDR3 totals 15 residues. Between the trimmed V and J ends, which lost 1 base and 1 base, there was a span of 11 bases. CDR3 region: CATSRAFGGSYEQYF. The CDR3 coding sequence is TGTGCCACCAGCAGAGCTTTTGGGGGGTCCTACGAGCAGTACTTC.